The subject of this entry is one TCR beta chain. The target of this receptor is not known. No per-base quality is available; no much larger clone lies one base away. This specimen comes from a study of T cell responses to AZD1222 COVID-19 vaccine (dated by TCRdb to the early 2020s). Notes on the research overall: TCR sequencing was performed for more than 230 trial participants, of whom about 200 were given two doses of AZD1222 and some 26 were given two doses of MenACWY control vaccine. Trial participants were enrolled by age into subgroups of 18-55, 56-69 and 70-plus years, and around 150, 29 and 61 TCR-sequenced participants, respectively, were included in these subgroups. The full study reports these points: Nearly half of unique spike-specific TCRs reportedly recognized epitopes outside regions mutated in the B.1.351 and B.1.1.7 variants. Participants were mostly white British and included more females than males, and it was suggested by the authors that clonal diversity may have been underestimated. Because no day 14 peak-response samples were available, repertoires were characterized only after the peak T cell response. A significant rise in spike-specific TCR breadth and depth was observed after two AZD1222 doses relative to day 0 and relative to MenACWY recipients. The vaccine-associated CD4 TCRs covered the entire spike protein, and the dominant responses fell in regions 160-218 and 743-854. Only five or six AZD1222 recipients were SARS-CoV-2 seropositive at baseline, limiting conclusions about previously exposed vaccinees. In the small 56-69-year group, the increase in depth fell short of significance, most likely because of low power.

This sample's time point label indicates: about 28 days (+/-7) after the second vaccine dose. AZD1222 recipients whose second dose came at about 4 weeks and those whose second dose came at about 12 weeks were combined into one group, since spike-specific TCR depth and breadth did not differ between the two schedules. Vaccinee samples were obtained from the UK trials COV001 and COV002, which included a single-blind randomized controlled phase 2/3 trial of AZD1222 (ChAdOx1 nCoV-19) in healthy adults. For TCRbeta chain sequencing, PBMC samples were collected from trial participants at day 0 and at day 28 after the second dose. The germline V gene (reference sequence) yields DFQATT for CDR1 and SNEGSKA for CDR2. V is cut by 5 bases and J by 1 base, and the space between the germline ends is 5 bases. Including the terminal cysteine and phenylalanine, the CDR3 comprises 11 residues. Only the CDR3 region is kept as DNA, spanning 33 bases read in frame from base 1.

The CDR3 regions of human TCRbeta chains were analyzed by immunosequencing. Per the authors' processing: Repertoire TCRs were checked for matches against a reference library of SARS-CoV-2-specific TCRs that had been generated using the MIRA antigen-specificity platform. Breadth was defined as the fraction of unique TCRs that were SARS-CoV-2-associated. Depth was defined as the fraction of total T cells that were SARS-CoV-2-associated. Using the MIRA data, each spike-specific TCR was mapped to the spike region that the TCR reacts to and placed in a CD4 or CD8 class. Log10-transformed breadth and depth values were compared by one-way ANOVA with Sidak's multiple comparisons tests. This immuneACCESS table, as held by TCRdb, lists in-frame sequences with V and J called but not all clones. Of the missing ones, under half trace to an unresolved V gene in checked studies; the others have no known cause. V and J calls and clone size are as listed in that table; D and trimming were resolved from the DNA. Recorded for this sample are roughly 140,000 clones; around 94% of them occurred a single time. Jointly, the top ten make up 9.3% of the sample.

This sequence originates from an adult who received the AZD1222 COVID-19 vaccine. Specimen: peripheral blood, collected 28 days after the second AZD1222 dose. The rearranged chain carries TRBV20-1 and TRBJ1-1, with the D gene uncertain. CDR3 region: CSARGNTEAFF. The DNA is TGCAGTGCTCGGGGGAACACTGAAGCTTTCTTT.